A single sample gave rise to the 13 T cell receptor beta chains below, sequenced in a study of shared clonotypes between healthy human individuals. Naive CD8 cells lacked CD45RO and underwent positive selection for CCR7, leaving out terminally differentiated effector memory CD45RA+ cells. Libraries were prepared by immunoSEQ multiplex PCR; TCRdb keeps only in-frame clonotypes and omits some of them. The table lists millions of clones, about 93% of them singletons, with 1.7% in the top ten. Specimen: naive CD8+ T cells from PBMCs. The receptor set was obtained from a man between 18 and 35 years old in good health. Some clones in this sample may be carry-over from other donors' samples.

This clone was seen just once. The chain has TRBV27 and TRBJ1-5; D is ambiguous. Trimming left V 3 bases short and J 2 bases short, with 14 bases between. The CDR3 has 16 amino acids. CDR1 is MNHEY and CDR2 is SMNVEV in the germline V gene (reference sequence). The CDR3 DNA sequence: TGTGCCAGCAGTTTCCGGGAGCCTTTTGGCAATCAGCCCCAGCATTTT. It encodes CASSFREPFGNQPQHF.

The genes are TRBV28 and TRBJ1-1, with 10 bases that match TRBD1. The junction had 6 bases not matched to a gene; V was cut back by 3 bases and J by 5 bases. The CDR3 runs to 15 residues. Per the germline V gene, CDR1 is MDHEN and CDR2 is SYDVKM. Here the CDR3 reads CASSFPTGGGTEAFF. CDR3 coding DNA: TGTGCCAGCAGTTTCCCGACAGGGGGCGGAACTGAAGCTTTCTTT.

The chain couples TRBV2 to TRBJ2-7; perhaps TRBD1 as D (6 bases). Trimming removed 4 bases from V and 1 base from J, with 8 bases in between. From germline, CDR1 is SNHLY and CDR2 FYNNEI. The CDR3 runs 13 residues. The CDR3 reads CASSADRSYEQYF. CDR3 bases: TGTGCCAGCAGTGCAGACAGGTCCTACGAGCAGTACTTC.

The V call is TRBV30, the J call TRBJ2-1; D gene ambiguous. Germline V gives CDR1 GTSNPN, CDR2 SVGIG (reference sequence). V was clipped by 2 bases and J by 0 bases, with 14 bases between them. CDR3 length equals 16 residues. The CDR3 sequence is CAWSPELRRSYNEQFF. The CDR3, as DNA: TGTGCCTGGAGTCCCGAGTTGCGGCGCTCCTACAATGAGCAGTTCTTC.

The chain has TRBV10-2 and TRBJ2-7; the match to TRBD1 covers 7 bases. There are 13 residues in the CDR3. Losses at the gene ends were 7 bases for V and 3 bases for J; bases not matched to a gene: 6. Germline V CDR1 and CDR2: WSHSY, SAAADI. The CDR3: CASTGQEFYEQYF. The CDR3 DNA follows: TGCGCCAGCACCGGACAGGAGTTCTACGAGCAGTACTTC.

The V and J genes are TRBV7-9 and TRBJ1-2, with TRBD1 as a possible D gene (6 bases). Trimming took 4 bases from V and 2 from J, leaving 14 bases between them. The CDR3 is made up of 15 amino acids. CDR1 and CDR2 (germline): SEHNR, FQNEAQ (reference sequence). The CDR3 is CASSSGRGNNYGYTF. DNA for the CDR3: TGTGCCAGCAGCTCCGGTAGGGGGAACAACTATGGCTACACCTTC.

V and J are TRBV28 and TRBJ2-1; D uncertain. The germline V gene encodes CDR1 MDHEN and CDR2 SYDVKM. The CDR3 spans 14 residues. V gave up 5 bases and J gave up 8 bases, with 16 bases separating them. The CDR3 here is CASSKSVSSYEQFF. The CDR3 region has the DNA TGTGCCAGCAGTAAAAGCGTGTCGTCATATGAGCAGTTCTTC.

V and J are TRBV5-4 and TRBJ2-5; no definite D call. The J call may not be correct, given that the DNA end is closer to TRBJ2-7. CDR3 size: 12 residues. CDR1 and CDR2 (germline): SGHNT, YYREEE (reference sequence). The CDR3 DNA follows: TGTGCCAGCAGCTTAAAGGGCCACGAGCAGTACTTC. Amino acid sequence: CASSLKGHEQYF.

The chain employs TRBV28 and TRBJ2-7; the match to TRBD1 covers 9 bases. Trimming cost V 6 bases and J 3 bases; bases outside gene matches: 12. Germline V gene lookup returns CDR1 MDHEN and CDR2 SYDVKM. The CDR3 length is 16 residues. The chain's CDR3 is CASSTQGGQGGYEQYF. The CDR3 DNA reads TGTGCCAGCAGCACGCAAGGGGGACAGGGCGGCTACGAGCAGTACTTC. Using reference TRBV28 and TRBJ2-7 for the parts outside the CDR3, the full variable domain is DVKVTQSSRYLVKRTGEKVFLECVQDMDHENMFWYRQDPGLGLRLIYFSYDVKMKEKGDIPEGYSVSREKKERFSLILESASTNQTSMYLCASSTQGGQGGYEQYFGPGTRLTVT.

The gene calls are TRBV19 and TRBJ2-7, with 8 bases aligning to TRBD1. The V and J ends lost 5 bases and 7 bases, in that order; junction bases with no gene match: 13. The CDR3 consists of 15 residues. Germline assignment: CDR1 LNHDA and CDR2 SQIVND (reference sequence). CDR3 sequence: CASSVGQGMLREQYF. The CDR3 nucleotides are TGTGCCAGTAGTGTCGGACAGGGAATGCTGAGGGAGCAGTACTTC.

This clone has a single count. This sequence joins TRBV29-1 and TRBJ2-1; 9 positions agree with TRBD2. Germline assignment: CDR1 SQVTM and CDR2 ANQGSEA. Unmatched junction bases numbered 12, after V lost 7 bases and J lost 8 bases. The CDR3 is 14 residues long. The CDR3 is CSAVGAGGPDEQFF. CDR3 DNA: TGCAGCGCAGTCGGGGCGGGAGGGCCGGATGAGCAGTTCTTC.

The chain links TRBV15 to TRBJ1-2; no definite D call. There are 13 residues in the CDR3. The germline V gene encodes CDR1 LNHNV and CDR2 YYDKDF (reference sequence). The V end lost 3 bases, the J end lost 7 bases, and 12 bases lay between the germline ends. The CDR3 is CATSSREVGGYTF. DNA of the CDR3: TGTGCCACCAGCAGCAGAGAAGTTGGTGGCTACACCTTC.

The CDR3 DNA is TGTGCCAGCAGTTTCAGGGGATGGAATGAGCAGTTCTTC. Translating it yields CASSFRGWNEQFF. The rearrangement links TRBV6-5 to TRBJ2-1, with D perhaps TRBD1 (6 bases). Germline V CDR1 and CDR2: MNHEY, SVGAGI. V dropped 4 bases and J dropped 7 bases, with 11 bases sitting between them. The CDR3 covers 13 residues.